One sample yielded the 9 T cell receptor beta chains listed below, sequenced in a study of post-analysis software for immune sequencing data. Findings and limits, study-wide: Roughly 5 TRBV segments, TRBV5-6, TRBV5-1 and TRBV20-1 among them, were found more frequent in patients than controls.

Carried by the TCR beta cDNA libraries were unique molecular identifiers. From the PCR reads, TCRdb called clonotypes with MiXCR, one entry per CDR3 protein. This sample has about half a million distinct CDR3 sequences; roughly 34% occur once, and the top ten carry around 5.9%. Their cognate antigens are unknown. What was sequenced was blood. Receptors were obtained from a girl under 18 with multiple sclerosis.

This clonotype has more than one count but fewer than ten. The chain is built from TRBV4-1 and TRBJ1-1, with TRBD1 as a possible D gene (5 bases). The CDR3 runs 15 residues. V was cut by 1 base and J by 0 bases, with 9 bases left in between. Germline V lookup: CDR1 MGHRA, CDR2 YSYEKL. DNA of the CDR3: TGCGCCAGCAGCCAAGGGGGGTTTATGAACACTGAAGCTTTCTTT. This translates into CASSQGGFMNTEAFF.

The CDR3 sequence: CATSRVRRDEQFF. CDR3 in DNA: TGTGCCACCAGCAGAGTACGGAGGGATGAGCAGTTCTTC. This sequence joins TRBV15 and TRBJ2-1; the D gene is possibly TRBD2 (6 bases). The CDR3 consists of 13 residues. The V gene lost 1 base and the J gene lost 8 bases, with 9 bases spanning the gap. Germline lookup yields CDR1 LNHNV and CDR2 YYDKDF (reference sequence).

This clonotype came up a few times. The chain uses TRBV5-5 and TRBJ2-1; weak D call: TRBD1 (5 bases). The length of the CDR3 is 16 residues. V lost 1 base to trimming and J lost 2 bases, with 13 bases between them. Per the germline V gene, CDR1 is SGHKS and CDR2 is YYEKEE (reference sequence). The CDR3 DNA is TGTGCCAGCAGCTTGCTCGTAGGGGTCACCTACAATGAGCAGTTCTTC. It yields the protein CASSLLVGVTYNEQFF.

J is TRBJ1-6 and V is TRBV7-9; 8 nucleotides line up with TRBD1. V shed 5 bases and J 8 bases; nucleotides not matched to a gene: 8. The germline CDR1 and CDR2 sequences are SEHNR and FQNEAQ (reference sequence). The CDR3 consists of 15 residues. The CDR3 loop reads CASSALQGEYSPLHF. The CDR3 region has the DNA TGTGCCAGCAGCGCGTTACAGGGGGAGTATTCACCCCTCCACTTT.

This clonotype was detected a few times. Since a much larger clone is just one base distant, this may be a read error. The V gene is TRBV5-1, the J gene TRBJ2-5, with a weak D call TRBD1 (6 bases). The CDR3 contains 14 residues. The V gene lost 10 bases and the J gene lost 7 bases, with 23 bases spanning the gap. The germline V gene has CDR1 SGHRS and CDR2 YFSETQ. Written as DNA, the CDR3 is TGCGCCGGCACCCCGGACCCACAGGGACGGACCCAGTACTTC. The encoded protein is CAGTPDPQGRTQYF.

This clonotype was picked up a small number of times. The chain links TRBV6-1 to TRBJ1-2; D gene uncertain. Trimming shortened V by 0 bases and J by 3 bases, and 5 bases separated the two germline ends. The CDR3 loop spans 13 amino acids. CDR1 and CDR2 from the germline V gene are MNHNS and SASEGT. CDR3 nucleotide sequence: TGTGCCAGCAGTGAAGCAGGGTACTATGGCTACACCTTC. Translation: CASSEAGYYGYTF.

The rearrangement links TRBV6-1 to TRBJ2-5; 10 bases agree with TRBD2. The junction had 14 bases not matched to a gene; V was cut back by 8 bases and J by 2 bases. Per germline, CDR1 MNHNS and CDR2 SASEGT. The CDR3 runs 17 residues. The chain's CDR3 is CASSLGGIAGGQETQYF. CDR3 coding DNA: TGTGCCAGCTCCCTAGGTGGGATAGCGGGGGGTCAAGAGACCCAGTACTTC.

The CDR3 here is CAISDSGSGGGPLDSPLHF. DNA for the CDR3: TGTGCCATCAGTGATTCCGGGTCAGGGGGAGGCCCGTTGGATTCACCCCTCCACTTT. The genes are TRBV10-3 and TRBJ1-6; 7 nucleotides match TRBD1. From germline, CDR1 is ENHRY and CDR2 SYGVKD. The V gene end was trimmed by 3 bases and the J gene end by 8 bases; junction bases not matched to a gene: 19. This CDR3 is 19 amino acids long.

This clonotype came up a few times. The chain combines TRBV5-1 with TRBJ2-5; possibly TRBD2 for D (6 bases). The germline V gene has CDR1 SGHRS and CDR2 YFSETQ. Trimming pared 0 bases from V and 1 base from J, leaving 7 bases between. The CDR3 spans 14 residues. The CDR3: CASSLGEVQETQYF. In DNA form, the CDR3 reads TGCGCCAGCAGCTTGGGGGAGGTCCAAGAGACCCAGTACTTC.